One sample yielded the 11 T cell receptor beta chains listed below, sequenced in a study of patients and donors after allogeneic stem cell transplantation. TCRdb reprocessed the RT-PCR reads via MiXCR and lists one record per CDR3 protein. The sample consists of roughly 880,000 distinct CDR3 sequences, about a sixth of them appearing once. Sequencing input: blood, either unsorted or a sorted T cell fraction (not recorded which). These receptors were collected from a human donor who was either an allogeneic HSCT recipient or a stem cell or donor lymphocyte infusion donor (not recorded which). It is not recorded whose cells these are; they may come from a transplant donor.

V gene TRBV6-1 combines with J gene TRBJ1-1, with 9 bases identical to TRBD1. Germline CDR1 is MNHNS and CDR2 is SASEGT. With V trimmed by 10 bases and J by 5 bases, 5 bases remained unmatched. This CDR3 comprises 12 residues. CDR3 coding DNA: TGTGCCACCGGACAGGGGTGGACTGAAGCTTTCTTT. Amino acids: CATGQGWTEAFF.

The genes are TRBV5-1 and TRBJ2-5; possible D gene TRBD1, 5 bases. CDR1 is SGHRS and CDR2 is YFSETQ in the germline V gene. V shed 4 bases and J shed 0 bases, with 13 bases lying between them. This CDR3 spans 15 amino acids. The CDR3 bases are TGCGCCAGCAGCCAATTACAGGTGAACCAAGAGACCCAGTACTTC. Translated, it gives CASSQLQVNQETQYF.

The rearrangement joins TRBV6-5 to TRBJ2-7; 10 positions agree with TRBD2. This CDR3 is 17 amino acids long. Germline V gives CDR1 MNHEY, CDR2 SVGAGI. Trimming cost V 0 bases and J 9 bases; bases outside gene matches: 14. CDR3 residues: CASSYSPSGSNTVGQYF. CDR3 nucleotides: TGTGCCAGCAGTTACTCCCCTAGCGGGAGCAACACCGTGGGGCAGTACTTC.

The rearrangement links TRBV7-2 to TRBJ2-7; D is possibly TRBD2 (7 bases). Germline V gene data show CDR1 as SGHTA and CDR2 as FQGNSA. Deletions cut 7 bases from V and 1 base from J, with 17 bases between. The length of the CDR3 is 15 residues. The CDR3 loop is CASTEGGGGSYEQYF. For the CDR3, the DNA is TGTGCCAGCACCGAGGGGGGAGGGGGTTCCTACGAGCAGTACTTC.

The rearrangement links TRBV27 to TRBJ2-1, with TRBD2 matching 10 bases. With 3 bases clipped from V and 7 bases from J, the junction kept 6 bases outside the gene matches. The germline gives CDR1 MNHEY, CDR2 SMNVEV (reference sequence). The CDR3 has 15 amino acids. The CDR3 DNA sequence: TGTGCCAGCAGTTTCATAGCGGGAGGTCAAAATGAGCAGTTCTTC. It encodes CASSFIAGGQNEQFF.

The V and J genes are TRBV20-1 and TRBJ2-7; D gene unclear. From germline, CDR1 is DFQATT and CDR2 SNEGSKA (reference sequence). The CDR3 sequence is 9 residues long. CDR3 sequence: CNRNYEQYF. The CDR3 nucleotides are TGCAACCGAAATTACGAGCAGTACTTC.

The gene calls are TRBV4-1 and TRBJ2-1; D might be TRBD1 or TRBD2, each matching 5 bases. From germline, CDR1 is MGHRA and CDR2 YSYEKL. The CDR3 extends over 17 amino acids. V lost 1 base and J lost 0, with 13 bases in between. The CDR3 spells CASSQGLKGSSYNEQFF. CDR3 DNA sequence: TGCGCCAGCAGCCAAGGTCTCAAGGGGAGCTCCTACAATGAGCAGTTCTTC.

In this sample, this clonotype turned up a few times. The chain combines TRBV12-3 or TRBV12-4 with TRBJ2-3; 12 nucleotides align to TRBD2. The CDR3 runs 15 residues. J was trimmed by 4 bases and V by 5 bases; bases with no gene match: 4. Here the CDR3 DNA reads TGTGCCAGCAGTCCGACTAGCGGGGGCTCAGATACGCAGTATTTT. It translates to CASSPTSGGSDTQYF.

The V call is TRBV7-9, the J call TRBJ1-2; TRBD1 matches at 12 bases. Germline values: CDR1 SEHNR, CDR2 FQNEAQ (reference sequence). With 4 bases clipped from V and 6 bases from J, the junction kept 6 bases outside the gene matches. The CDR3 is made up of 15 amino acids. The CDR3 DNA follows: TGTGCCAGCAGCTCGTCCGGGACAGGGGGCGATGGCTACACCTTC. Amino acids: CASSSSGTGGDGYTF.

The chain joins TRBV9 to TRBJ2-7; 7 bases are a match to TRBD1. Germline loops: CDR1 SGDLS, CDR2 YYNGEE. The V segment lost 0 bases and the J segment 2 bases; nucleotides outside the gene matches: 8. The CDR3 loop spans 16 amino acids. CDR3 DNA: TGTGCCAGCAGCGTAGGACAGGGTGGATTGACCTACGAGCAGTACTTC. Protein product: CASSVGQGGLTYEQYF.

V usage is TRBV6-5 and J usage is TRBJ1-2; D is uncertain. In germline, CDR1 is MNHEY, CDR2 SVGAGI. Trimming took off 0 bases at V and 8 bases at J, with 16 bases between the two ends. CDR3 length: 15 residues. The CDR3 loop reads CASSYSSGKDRGYTF. In DNA form, the CDR3 reads TGTGCCAGCAGTTACTCTTCGGGGAAGGATAGGGGCTACACCTTC.